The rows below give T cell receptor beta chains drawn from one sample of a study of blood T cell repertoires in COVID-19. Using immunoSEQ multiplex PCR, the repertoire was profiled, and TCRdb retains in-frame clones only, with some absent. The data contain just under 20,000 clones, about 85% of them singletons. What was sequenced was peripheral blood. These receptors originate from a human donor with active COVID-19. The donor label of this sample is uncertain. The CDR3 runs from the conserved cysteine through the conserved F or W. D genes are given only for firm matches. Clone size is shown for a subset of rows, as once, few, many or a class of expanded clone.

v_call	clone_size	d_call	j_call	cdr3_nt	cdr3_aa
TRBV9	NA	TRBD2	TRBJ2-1	TGTGCCAGCAGCGACCCGAGCGGGGTTCCGGTCGATGAGCAGTTCTTC	CASSDPSGVPVDEQFF
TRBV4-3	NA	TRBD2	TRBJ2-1	TGCGCCAGCAGCCAAGAGTTCGGGAGGGTCCTCTCCTACAATGAGCAGTTCTTC	CASSQEFGRVLSYNEQFF
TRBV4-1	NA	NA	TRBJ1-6	TGCGCCAGCAGCCAATCGGGAGTAAATTCACCCCTCCACTTT	CASSQSGVNSPLHF
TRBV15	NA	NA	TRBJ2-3	TGTGCCACCAGCAGAGATCGGGGATCGGGGACAGATACGCAGTATTTT	CATSRDRGSGTDTQYF
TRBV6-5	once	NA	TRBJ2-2	TGTGCCAGCAGTCCAGGGTACACCGGGGAGCTGTTTTTT	CASSPGYTGELFF
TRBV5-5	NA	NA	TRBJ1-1	TGTGCCAGCAGCCGACAAGTCCTGAACACTGAAGCTTTCTTT	CASSRQVLNTEAFF
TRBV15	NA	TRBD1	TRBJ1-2	TGTGCCACCAGCAGAGAGCTCTTACAGGGGGCCGATGGCTACACCTTC	CATSRELLQGADGYTF
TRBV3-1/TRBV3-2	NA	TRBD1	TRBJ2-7	TGTGCCAGCAGCCCCATTCTGGGACAGGGTAGTTCCTACGAGCAGTACTTC	CASSPILGQGSSYEQYF
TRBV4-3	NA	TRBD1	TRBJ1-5	TGCGCCAGCAGCCCTGCAGGGGGAGTGCAGCCCCAGCATTTT	CASSPAGGVQPQHF
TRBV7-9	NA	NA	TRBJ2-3	TGTGCCAGCAGCTCCTCCCGCAGGGAACTCACAGATACGCAGTATTTT	CASSSSRRELTDTQYF
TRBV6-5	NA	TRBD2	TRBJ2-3	TGTGCCAGCAGTCGGACTAGCGGAACAGATACGCAGTATTTT	CASSRTSGTDTQYF
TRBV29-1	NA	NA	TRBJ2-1	TGCAGCGTTGAGCAAGTCCGGGGTTACAATGAGCAGTTCTTC	CSVEQVRGYNEQFF
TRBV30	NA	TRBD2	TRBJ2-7	TGTGCCTGGGGACTAGCGGGACTATACGAGCAGTACTTC	CAWGLAGLYEQYF
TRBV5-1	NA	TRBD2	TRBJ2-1	TGCGCCAGCAGCTTGGCTCCGACTAGCGGGACGGATGAGCAGTTCTTC	CASSLAPTSGTDEQFF
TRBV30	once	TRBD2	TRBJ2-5	TGTGCCTGGAGCCGTGGGGACGGGAGGGCCAGAGAGACCCAGTACTTC	CAWSRGDGRARETQYF
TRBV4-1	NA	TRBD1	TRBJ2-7	TGCGCCAGCAGCCAACGGGACAGCTCCTACGAGCAGTACTTC	CASSQRDSSYEQYF
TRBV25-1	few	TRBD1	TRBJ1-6	TGTGCCAGCAGTGTGGGACAGGGCGTCTCACCCCTCCACTTT	CASSVGQGVSPLHF
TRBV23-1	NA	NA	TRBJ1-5	TGCGCCAGCAGTCACCTTGCTCGAGGGTGTCAGCCCCAGCATTTT	CASSHLARGCQPQHF
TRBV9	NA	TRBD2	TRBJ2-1	TGTGCCAGCAGCGTAGATAGCGGGAGCTACAATGAGCAGTTCTTC	CASSVDSGSYNEQFF
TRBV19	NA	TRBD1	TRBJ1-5	TGTGCCAGTAGTATGACGGACAGGGCCTGGCCCCAGCATTTT	CASSMTDRAWPQHF